The sequence of this TCR beta chain was determined in a study of cytomegalovirus exposure and HLA in healthy donors (dated by TCRdb to the late 2010s). Describing the broader study: According to a later analysis, one platform produced both the 120 validation repertoires and the 670 or so repertoires of the first cohort. Along with the approximately 650-subject first cohort, a separate validation cohort of 120 different subjects was used. The study aimed to test whether signatures of past pathogen exposure could be identified by cataloging public T cell receptors. The study combined high-throughput TCR immunosequencing, statistical association of individual TCRs with disease status, and machine learning to predict cytomegalovirus infection status. What the research found in general, with its limitations: In vitro tests confirmed that a few of the cytomegalovirus-associated TCR beta chains recognize cytomegalovirus antigens. A total of fewer than 200 TCR beta chains were listed by the study as associated with cytomegalovirus. The authors suggested that the approach could potentially be extended to other disease states and immunological phenotypes. Cytomegalovirus status was reported to be diagnosed by the classifier with high specificity and sensitivity in both the original and validation cohorts. A later analysis had no HLA typing for the validation cohort, so co-occurrence there was scored across all 130 or so repertoires. Subsequent analysis determined that TCRs grouped into clusters in the first cohort also showed a tendency toward co-occurrence across the approximately 110 validation repertoires, and 85% to 95% of cluster scores exceeded 0. Most TCR sequences were seen in very few donors, while some public TCRs were found in many individuals.

About this clone: No antigen is known for it. Qualities for individual bases were not recorded, and no much larger clone is one base off.

Its CDR3 holds 14 amino acids, cysteine through phenylalanine. Solely the CDR3 DNA is kept, with 42 bases framed from the first base. Germline trimming amounts to 8 bases on V and 5 bases on J, with 8 as the count of junction bases outside the gene matches. The CDR1 and CDR2 encoded by the germline V gene (reference sequence) are LNHDA and SQIVND. Library construction relied on the immunoSEQ multiplex PCR assay. In the paper's pipeline: A statistical classification framework was built for diagnosing cytomegalovirus status from the catalog of TCR beta chain sequences. TCRdb's version of the immuneACCESS table is confined to in-frame rearrangements and falls short of the full clone set. An unresolved V gene accounts for under half of the shortfall where checked; the remainder is of unknown origin. That table is the source of V, J and clone size, and D and trimming were worked out from the DNA. This sample holds over 200,000 clones; about 91% were observed only once. The top ten clones comprise about 3% of the sample.

The donors were included in the validation cohort of over a hundred subjects, a group kept apart from the approximately 690-subject first cohort. Rearrangement joined TRBV19 to TRBJ2-5; 10 central nucleotides agree with TRBD1. The sequence derives from a woman under 30 in good health and CMV-seronegative. Sequencing was done on a sample of PBMCs. The CDR3 protein: CASRKRDRGETQYF. The DNA sequence reads TGTGCCAGTCGGAAGCGGGACAGGGGCGAGACCCAGTACTTC.